Presented here are 17 T cell receptor beta chains from one specimen sequenced in a study of T cells in Graves' hyperthyroidism and ophthalmopathy. TCR beta CDR3 sequences were amplified from RNA transcripts. The HTBI primer set was used in a first-round RT-PCR of the TCR CDR3. MiXCR, run by TCRdb on the multiplex PCR reads, gives a single entry per CDR3 protein. The table has roughly 570,000 distinct CDR3 sequences, under 60% seen once. The sample was peripheral blood or thyroid tissue (not recorded which). The receptors derive from a woman between 18 and 29 years old with Graves' hyperthyroidism.

This clonotype was counted at least ten times. The gene calls are TRBV5-1 and TRBJ2-7, with TRBD2 matching 9 bases. CDR3 length: 14 amino acids. V gave up 3 bases and J gave up 3 bases; unmatched junction bases: 4. Germline lookup yields CDR1 SGHRS and CDR2 YFSETQ. The CDR3 nucleotides are TGCGCCAGCAGCTCTAGCGGGAACCTCTACGAGCAGTACTTC. As protein: CASSSSGNLYEQYF. Drawing the rest from reference TRBV5-1 and TRBJ2-7, the complete variable domain is KAGVTQTPRYLIKTRGQQVTLSCSPISGHRSVSWYQQTPGQGLQFLFEYFSETQRNKGNFPGRFSGRQFSNSRSEMNVSTLELGDSALYLCASSSSGNLYEQYFGPGTRLTVT.

This clonotype was recorded many times. The chain employs TRBV5-1 and TRBJ1-4, with 8 bases fitting TRBD1. Looked up from germline, CDR1 is SGHRS and CDR2 is YFSETQ. V lost 4 bases to trimming and J lost 8 bases; unmatched junction nucleotides: 7. The CDR3 contains 14 residues. The CDR3 nucleotides read TGCGCCAGCAGCCCGGACAGGGATCGCGAAAAACTGTTTTTT. Translated, it gives CASSPDRDREKLFF.

This clonotype was picked up one time. The genes are TRBV10-3 and TRBJ1-1, with D perhaps matching TRBD1 (5 bases). V was trimmed by 6 bases and J by 1 base, leaving 9 bases between them. Germline values: CDR1 ENHRY, CDR2 SYGVKD. The CDR3 sequence is 13 residues long. CDR3 sequence (DNA): TGTGCCATCAGCTACCAGGGGAACACTGAAGCTTTCTTT. Protein product: CAISYQGNTEAFF.

The J gene is TRBJ2-2, the V gene TRBV12-3 or TRBV12-4, with 10 bases fitting TRBD2. V shed 7 bases, J shed 7 bases, and the junction held 21 bases outside the gene matches. This CDR3 is 19 amino acids long. CDR3 bases: TGTGCCAGCACCCACGTCACGTGGGGGCTAGCGGGAGAAGTCGGGGAGCTGTTTTTT. This encodes CASTHVTWGLAGEVGELFF.

On this clonotype itself: Since no conserved phenylalanine or tryptophan closes the CDR3, a read error is the likely cause. This chain links TRBV7-8 with TRBJ1-2, with D possibly matching TRBD1 (5 bases). The CDR3 spans 14 residues. V gave up 5 bases and J gave up 7 bases, with 17 bases separating them. CDR1 is SGHVS, CDR2 FQNEAQ, per germline. The CDR3 reads CASSIRGAGSGYTS. The CDR3 coding sequence is TGTGCCAGCAGCATCCGAGGGGCGGGGTCTGGCTACACCTCC.

In regard to this clonotype: At one end the junction does not follow the germline gene, possibly because of a read error. The chain uses TRBV5-1 and TRBJ1-1; D unclear. The CDR3 runs to 14 residues. Germline V gives CDR1 SGHRS, CDR2 YFSETQ. CDR3 DNA: TGCGCCAGCAGCTTACCAGGCGTGAACACTAAAGCTTTCTTT. It yields the protein CASSLPGVNTKAFF.

The rearrangement links TRBV10-3 to TRBJ1-5, with 8 nucleotides matching TRBD1. Trimming cost V 2 bases and J 0 bases; bases outside gene matches: 6. This CDR3 is built from 17 residues. Germline V gene lookup returns CDR1 ENHRY and CDR2 SYGVKD. In DNA form, the CDR3 reads TGTGCCATCAGTGAGGGACAGGGATTGTATAGCAATCAGCCCCAGCATTTT. Protein sequence: CAISEGQGLYSNQPQHF.

This clonotype was counted at least ten times. The chain joins TRBV9 to TRBJ2-2; D is possibly TRBD2 (5 bases). This CDR3 has 15 amino acids. The V and J ends lost 1 base and 3 bases respectively, with 10 bases between them. From germline, CDR1 is SGDLS and CDR2 YYNGEE. CDR3 sequence (DNA): TGTGCCAGCAGCGTAAACAGCGGCGACACCGGGGAGCTGTTTTTT. As protein: CASSVNSGDTGELFF.

Many counts were recorded for this clonotype. The J gene is TRBJ2-7, the V gene TRBV11-2; the D gene could be TRBD1 or TRBD2 (5 bases each). The CDR3 is made up of 15 amino acids. Per the germline V gene, CDR1 is SGHAT and CDR2 is FQNNGV. The V end lost 2 bases, the J end lost 1 base, and 12 bases lay between the germline ends. CDR3 DNA sequence: TGTGCCAGCAGCTTACGGGGCAGGAAATCCTACGAGCAGTACTTC. Amino acids: CASSLRGRKSYEQYF.

J is TRBJ2-1 and V is TRBV15; 8 positions agree with TRBD2. The CDR3 runs to 15 residues. The V gene end was trimmed by 5 bases and the J gene end by 6 bases; junction bases not matched to a gene: 9. Germline CDR1 and CDR2: LNHNV and YYDKDF (reference sequence). CDR3: CATSSLGGALNEQFF. CDR3 DNA sequence: TGTGCCACCAGCTCACTCGGGGGGGCCCTCAATGAGCAGTTCTTC.

The chain combines TRBV7-9 with TRBJ1-5; a weak D match, TRBD1 (5 bases). Trimming stripped 5 bases from V and 1 base from J, with 12 bases between. This CDR3 spans 15 amino acids. The germline gives CDR1 SEHNR, CDR2 FQNEAQ (reference sequence). The CDR3 DNA sequence: TGTGCCAGCAGCGTACCGGGGACGAGCAATCAGCCCCAGCATTTT. Translation gives CASSVPGTSNQPQHF.

This clonotype was counted ten times or more. The DNA for the CDR3 is TGTGCCAGCAGTGAAGAACCGAGGAACGGCAATCAGCCCCAGCATTTT. It codes for CASSEEPRNGNQPQHF. V usage is TRBV6-1 and J usage is TRBJ1-5; D not certain. The V end lost 1 base, the J end lost 2 bases, and 12 bases lay between the germline ends. Per germline, CDR1 MNHNS and CDR2 SASEGT. The CDR3 has 16 residues.

This clonotype was counted ten times or more. The chain links TRBV6-2 or TRBV6-3 to TRBJ1-1; perhaps TRBD1 as D (5 bases). Trimming pared 2 bases from V and 4 bases from J, leaving 11 bases between. Germline V CDR1 and CDR2: MNHEY, SVGEGT. This CDR3 is 14 amino acids long. The DNA for the CDR3 is TGTGCCAGCAGTTACGACGACGACAGCACTGAAGCTTTCTTT. It encodes CASSYDDDSTEAFF.

At least ten counts were recorded for this clonotype. This chain uses TRBV9 with TRBJ2-7; TRBD2 aligns across 10 bases. The CDR3 is 16 residues long. The J segment lost 7 bases and the V segment lost 4 bases, leaving 14 bases of the junction unmatched. Germline V gives CDR1 SGDLS, CDR2 YYNGEE. Here the CDR3 DNA reads TGTGCCAGCAGCCCCCGGTGGCTAGCGGGAGTGGGGGAGCAGTACTTC. Its protein is CASSPRWLAGVGEQYF.

Notes on this clonotype: It may be a read error: a sequence one base away is much more abundant. The genes are TRBV7-3 and TRBJ2-2; maybe TRBD1 (5 bases). The CDR3 length is 16 residues. Germline V lookup: CDR1 SGHTA, CDR2 FQGTGA. Trimming cost V 7 bases and J 3 bases, with 18 bases left between them. CDR3 DNA sequence: TGTGCCAGCATCCTTTTCAGGGCCCCATACACCGGGGAGCTGTTTTTT. Residues: CASILFRAPYTGELFF.

This sequence joins TRBV7-2 and TRBJ2-7; 8 bases fit TRBD2. J was trimmed by 3 bases and V by 4 bases; bases with no gene match: 17. The CDR3 runs to 18 residues. The germline V gene has CDR1 SGHTA and CDR2 FQGNSA. CDR3 coding DNA: TGTGCCAGCAGCTCTCCGGGAGGGGGACCAAAGGGGAACTACGAGCAGTACTTC. The encoded protein is CASSSPGGGPKGNYEQYF.

The chain uses TRBV7-9 and TRBJ2-1; D is perhaps TRBD2 (5 bases). The germline gives CDR1 SEHNR, CDR2 FQNEAQ (reference sequence). V shed 5 bases and J shed 2 bases, with 13 bases lying between them. CDR3 size: 15 residues. The CDR3 bases are TGTGCCAGCAGCACGCCGAGGGAAGCCTACAATGAGCAGTTCTTC. It codes for CASSTPREAYNEQFF.